A selection of T cell receptor beta chains follows, all from one sample in a study of technical replicates of blood from several donors. Using immunoSEQ multiplex PCR, the repertoire was profiled, and TCRdb retains in-frame clones only, with some absent. This sample carries around 70,000 clones, about 95% of them seen once, and the ten largest clones take 0.25%. Sequencing was carried out using T cells isolated from PBMCs. The receptors come from a human donor in good health. Each CDR3 is given with its conserved first and last residue. A D gene is named only where the DNA matches it firmly. Clone sizes are given selectively: once, few, many, or a class where the clone is expanded.

j_gene	abundance	v_gene	d_gene	CDR3aa	CDR3nt
TRBJ2-5	NA	TRBV7-9	NA	CASSLVLVGETQYF	TGTGCCAGCAGCTTAGTACTAGTTGGGGAGACCCAGTACTTC
TRBJ1-2	NA	TRBV19	NA	CASSIDSRVKSGYGYTF	TGTGCCAGTAGTATAGACTCCCGCGTGAAGTCGGGCTATGGCTACACCTTC
TRBJ2-3	once	TRBV5-4	TRBD1	CASSLGGQATDTQYF	TGTGCCAGCAGCTTGGGAGGACAGGCAACAGATACGCAGTATTTT
TRBJ2-6	few	TRBV7-9	TRBD1	CASSPWTGALNSGANVLTF	TGTGCCAGCAGCCCCTGGACAGGGGCACTTAACTCTGGGGCCAACGTCCTGACTTTC
TRBJ2-2	NA	TRBV7-2	NA	CASSLFLGGRNTGELFF	TGTGCCAGCAGCTTATTTCTGGGGGGAAGGAACACCGGGGAGCTGTTTTTT
TRBJ2-6	NA	TRBV7-9	NA	CASSAVGAVGANVLTF	TGTGCCAGCAGTGCAGTGGGGGCAGTCGGGGCCAACGTCCTGACTTTC
TRBJ1-1	NA	TRBV29-1	TRBD1	CSVALGQVNTEAFF	TGCAGCGTTGCGCTGGGACAGGTCAACACTGAAGCTTTCTTT
TRBJ2-7	NA	TRBV5-1	TRBD1	CASSPDGQASYEQYF	TGCGCCAGCAGCCCCGATGGACAGGCTTCCTACGAGCAGTACTTC
TRBJ1-2	NA	TRBV29-1	TRBD1	CSVEVRGDRENGYTF	TGCAGCGTTGAAGTAAGGGGGGACAGGGAGAATGGCTACACCTTC
TRBJ2-4	NA	TRBV4-1	NA	CASSQDASQQYF	TGCGCCAGCAGCCAAGATGCGAGTCAACAGTACTTC
TRBJ1-2	few	TRBV18	TRBD1	CASSLGQPNYGYTF	TGTGCCAGCTCACTGGGACAGCCTAACTATGGCTACACCTTC
TRBJ2-5	once	TRBV6-4	NA	CASSPMAGTQETQYF	TGTGCCAGCAGTCCAATGGCGGGGACCCAAGAGACCCAGTACTTC
TRBJ2-3	NA	TRBV18	TRBD1	CASSQEGTGRTDTQYF	TGTGCCAGCTCACAGGAAGGGACAGGGAGGACAGATACGCAGTATTTT
TRBJ1-3	NA	TRBV5-1	NA	CASSLVGNTIYF	TGCGCCAGCAGCTTGGTAGGAAACACCATATATTTT
TRBJ1-2	NA	TRBV5-5	TRBD1	CASSRTGTETYGYTF	TGTGCCAGCAGCCGAACCGGGACAGAGACGTATGGCTACACCTTC
TRBJ2-7	NA	TRBV11-2	NA	CASSLTPGHHYEQYF	TGTGCCAGCAGCTTAACCCCGGGACACCACTACGAGCAGTACTTC
TRBJ1-4	NA	TRBV30	NA	CAWSRDLASATNEKLFF	TGTGCCTGGAGTCGCGACTTAGCCAGTGCAACTAATGAAAAACTGTTTTTT
TRBJ1-1	few	TRBV20-1	NA	CSAKRQGEAFF	TGCAGTGCCAAGAGGCAAGGCGAAGCTTTCTTT
TRBJ2-7	NA	TRBV11-2	NA	CASSLSGYGGYEQYF	TGTGCCAGCAGCTTATCAGGGTACGGGGGATACGAGCAGTACTTC
TRBJ2-2	NA	TRBV9	TRBD2	CASSVATRTSGRGITGELFF	TGTGCCAGCAGCGTAGCGACTCGGACTAGCGGGAGGGGGATCACCGGGGAGCTGTTTTTT
TRBJ1-5	NA	TRBV27	NA	CASSFGGAQPQHF	TGTGCCAGCAGTTTTGGAGGGGCTCAGCCCCAGCATTTT
TRBJ2-7	NA	TRBV5-1	TRBD1	CASSWGTPGQGKYEQYF	TGCGCCAGCAGCTGGGGGACCCCGGGACAGGGGAAGTACGAGCAGTACTTC